The 15 T cell receptor beta chains reported below all come from one sample, sequenced in a study of blood T cell repertoires in COVID-19. The table came from immunoSEQ multiplex PCR; TCRdb's copy has only in-frame clones and leaves some out. The sample carries a few hundred thousand clones, around 90% recorded once. Sequenced material: PBMCs or T cells enriched from blood (not recorded which). These receptors originate from a man aged 18 to 35 who had recovered from COVID-19.

This rearrangement joins TRBV10-3 to TRBJ1-6, with D possibly being TRBD1 (5 bases). Looked up from germline, CDR1 is ENHRY and CDR2 is SYGVKD. Trimming took 0 bases from V and 6 from J, leaving 9 bases between them. This CDR3 region has 15 residues. CDR3 amino acids: CAISESLGGNSPLHF. The DNA for the CDR3 is TGTGCCATCAGTGAGTCACTCGGGGGTAATTCACCCCTCCACTTT.

This chain links TRBV28 with TRBJ2-1; D not resolved. The CDR3 has 15 residues. Per germline, CDR1 MDHEN and CDR2 SYDVKM. With 2 bases removed from V and 8 bases from J, the gap between germline ends came to 16 bases. CDR3: CASSLTPRSFDEQFF. CDR3 bases: TGTGCCAGCAGTTTAACCCCACGGAGCTTCGATGAGCAGTTCTTC.

V gene TRBV28 combines with J gene TRBJ2-1; 12 positions agree with TRBD1. Germline CDR1 MDHEN, CDR2 SYDVKM. The CDR3 consists of 15 residues. The junction had 11 bases not matched to a gene; V was cut back by 8 bases and J by 9 bases. In DNA form, the CDR3 reads TGTGCCAGCTTAAGCCCGGGACAGGGGGCGATTGAGCAGTTCTTC. Protein sequence: CASLSPGQGAIEQFF.

Only one count was recorded for this clone. This chain links TRBV30 with TRBJ2-1; 10 bases line up with TRBD2. The junction had 8 bases not matched to a gene; V was cut back by 4 bases and J by 5 bases. The CDR3 consists of 15 residues. Germline V gene sequence: CDR1 GTSNPN, CDR2 SVGIG (reference sequence). The CDR3 DNA sequence: TGTGCCTGGACTCCCGGGACTAGCGTCCACAATGAGCAGTTCTTC. Its protein is CAWTPGTSVHNEQFF.

The chain's CDR3 is CASSYTGGGDEKLFF. Written as DNA, the CDR3 is TGTGCCAGCAGCTACACAGGGGGCGGTGATGAAAAACTGTTTTTT. The rearrangement links TRBV5-4 to TRBJ1-4, with 9 bases lining up with TRBD1. This CDR3 spans 15 amino acids. The junction had 6 bases not matched to a gene; V was cut back by 3 bases and J by 6 bases. CDR1 and CDR2 (germline): SGHNT, YYREEE (reference sequence).

This chain connects TRBV20-1 to TRBJ2-1; no reliable D call. The CDR3 totals 14 residues. Germline V gene lookup returns CDR1 DFQATT and CDR2 SNEGSKA (reference sequence). Trimming removed 3 bases at V and 0 bases at J, with 9 bases between. As DNA, the CDR3 is TGCAGTGCTAGTCGCGGTCCCTCCTACAATGAGCAGTTCTTC. Translating it yields CSASRGPSYNEQFF.

Only a few counts were recorded for this clone. The V gene is TRBV25-1, the J gene TRBJ1-1; no firm D call. CDR3 length equals 12 residues. Deletions cut 6 bases from V and 0 bases from J, with 5 bases between. Germline-derived CDR1 and CDR2 are MGHDK and SYGVNS. The CDR3 loop is CASSGMNTEAFF. The CDR3 coding sequence is TGTGCCAGCAGCGGGATGAACACTGAAGCTTTCTTT.

The V call is TRBV10-2, the J call TRBJ2-7; TRBD2 matches 12 bases. J lost 3 bases, V lost 2 bases, and 2 bases had no gene match. Germline CDR1 reads WSHSY; CDR2 reads SAAADI. The CDR3 runs to 15 residues. This chain's CDR3 is CASSETSGRSYEQYF. The CDR3 DNA reads TGCGCCAGCAGTGAGACTAGCGGGAGGAGCTACGAGCAGTACTTC.

The chain combines TRBV10-1 with TRBJ2-7; TRBD1 matches 7 bases. The germline V gene has CDR1 WNHNN and CDR2 SYGVQD (reference sequence). J gave up 4 bases and V 4 bases, and 13 bases lay outside the gene matches. The length of the CDR3 is 16 residues. CDR3 DNA sequence: TGCGCCAGCAGTGGGCGAAGCCACAGGGGATTATACGAGCAGTACTTC. Protein product: CASSGRSHRGLYEQYF.

The CDR3 bases are TGTGCCAGCTCACCACGGGGGGGTGAAAAACTGTTTTTT. Residues: CASSPRGGEKLFF. This rearrangement joins TRBV18 to TRBJ1-4; D possibly corresponds to TRBD1 (5 bases). V lost 1 base to trimming and J lost 7 bases, with 7 bases between them. The CDR3 sequence is 13 residues long. The germline CDR1 and CDR2 sequences are KGHSH and LQKENI.

V is TRBV27 and J is TRBJ1-6, with D perhaps TRBD1 (6 bases). The CDR3 has 15 residues. The germline V and J ends were trimmed by 5 bases and 9 bases, with 17 bases remaining between them. The germline V gene encodes CDR1 MNHEY and CDR2 SMNVEV (reference sequence). DNA of the CDR3: TGTGCCAGCAGTCCTGGTGGGGGGGGCGGTTCACCCCTCCACTTT. This gives the protein CASSPGGGGGSPLHF.

The table lists this clone with a few counts. The rearrangement uses TRBV7-3 and TRBJ2-5, with a tentative D call TRBD2 (5 bases). The CDR3 covers 15 residues. V was clipped by 2 bases and J by 4 bases, with 14 bases between them. In germline, CDR1 is SGHTA, CDR2 FQGTGA. DNA of the CDR3: TGTGCCAGCAGCTTAGCCCGTGGAGGTCCAGAGACCCAGTACTTC. Residues: CASSLARGGPETQYF.

This clone was picked up a small number of times. The chain joins TRBV28 to TRBJ1-5; TRBD1 is a possible D gene (5 bases). Germline V lookup: CDR1 MDHEN, CDR2 SYDVKM. CDR3 length: 15 residues. V lost 5 bases and J 0 bases, leaving 11 bases between the germline ends. Here the CDR3 DNA reads TGTGCCAGCAGTCCTCGACAGACTAGCAATCAGCCCCAGCATTTT. It yields the protein CASSPRQTSNQPQHF.

This clone was counted only a few times. The rearrangement joins TRBV28 to TRBJ2-1; a weak D match, TRBD2 (7 bases). Trimming left V 4 bases short and J 8 bases short, with 15 bases between. The CDR3 extends over 14 amino acids. The germline CDR1 and CDR2 sequences are MDHEN and SYDVKM. The CDR3 region is CASSSRGAGDEQFF. In nucleotides, the CDR3 is TGTGCCAGCAGTTCCCGGGGGGCCGGCGATGAGCAGTTCTTC.

The chain recombines TRBV19 with TRBJ1-2; D is unresolved. Germline CDR1 reads LNHDA; CDR2 reads SQIVND (reference sequence). CDR3 size: 14 residues. The ends were cut back, 4 bases at V and 0 bases at J, with 9 bases in the middle. For the CDR3, the DNA is TGTGCCAGTAGTAACAGAAGACCTAACTATGGCTACACCTTC. It translates to CASSNRRPNYGYTF. The whole variable domain, remainder taken from reference TRBV19 and TRBJ1-2, is DGGITQSPKYLFRKEGQNVTLSCEQNLNHDAMYWYRQDPGQGLRLIYYSQIVNDFQKGDIAEGYSVSREKKESFPLTVTSAQKNPTAFYLCASSNRRPNYGYTFGSGTRLTVV.